A single sample is the source of the 32 T cell receptor beta chains below, sequenced in a study of monozygotic twins with inflammatory bowel disease (dated by TCRdb to about 2019). Libraries were built with 5' RACE. The instrument given in TCRdb is Illumina HiSeq 2500. TCRdb reprocessed the reads and lists each CDR3 protein sequence as a single entry, with no DNA. The table for this sample shows about 210,000 distinct CDR3 sequences. The ten largest clones add up to 1.5% to 2% of the sample. Sequenced sample: blood. These receptors were obtained from a human donor with ulcerative colitis or Crohn's disease, or a healthy co-twin of an affected twin (not recorded which).

The chain uses TRBV12-5 and TRBJ1-5; TCRdb's D call, TRBD1, is unchecked because there is no DNA. CDR3 length equals 11 residues. CDR1 and CDR2 from the germline V gene are LGHNT and FRNRAP. CDR3 sequence reads: CASGPGEPQHF.

V is TRBV6-4 and J is TRBJ2-3; TCRdb's D call of TRBD1 is untestable without DNA. Germline V gives CDR1 MRHNA, CDR2 SNTAGT. CDR3 length: 15 residues. The CDR3 sequence: CASSDGGQGSDTQYF.

The chain links TRBV20-1 to TRBJ1-1. CDR1 and CDR2 from the germline V gene are DFQATT and SNEGSKA (reference sequence). The length of the CDR3 is 12 residues. CDR3 protein: CSALVENTEAFF.

The CDR3 spells CASSPPGLPYEQYF. V gene TRBV3-1 combines with J gene TRBJ2-7; TCRdb lists TRBD2, though no DNA is available to test this call. The CDR3 sequence is 14 residues long. Germline-derived CDR1 and CDR2 are LGHDT and YNNKEL (reference sequence).

This chain uses TRBV29-1 with TRBJ2-1; TCRdb's D call, TRBD2, is unchecked because there is no DNA. CDR3 length equals 16 residues. CDR1 and CDR2 from the germline V gene are SQVTM and ANQGSEA. The CDR3: CSDEDLKRAGRNEQFF.

The rearrangement joins TRBV5-1 to TRBJ1-5; TCRdb reports TRBD1, a call that lacks DNA to check it against. CDR1 is SGHRS and CDR2 is YFSETQ in the germline V gene. The CDR3 consists of 14 residues. The CDR3 reads CASSFTGGEQPQHF.

This chain links TRBV20-1 with TRBJ1-6; TCRdb reports TRBD1, a call that lacks DNA to check it against. Per germline, CDR1 DFQATT and CDR2 SNEGSKA (reference sequence). The CDR3 contains 15 residues. CDR3 amino acids: CSARPGWGGNSPLHF.

This sequence joins TRBV18 and TRBJ1-2; absent DNA, TCRdb's TRBD1 call cannot be checked. Germline lookup yields CDR1 KGHSH and CDR2 LQKENI. The CDR3 length is 15 residues. CDR3 protein: CASSQDRGRDYGYTF.

J is TRBJ1-1 and V is TRBV3-1; TCRdb outputs TRBD1, but without DNA this stays unchecked. CDR3 length: 17 amino acids. CDR1 is LGHDT and CDR2 is YNNKEL in the germline V gene (reference sequence). The CDR3 loop reads CASSQYSTGTENTEAFF.

The chain combines TRBV18 with TRBJ1-4; TCRdb calls TRBD1, which cannot be checked without DNA. The germline CDR1 and CDR2 sequences are KGHSH and LQKENI. CDR3 length equals 12 residues. CDR3 amino acids: CASAPGREKLFF.

The chain joins TRBV19 to TRBJ2-5; checking the TCRdb D call of TRBD2 is not possible without DNA. From germline, CDR1 is LNHDA and CDR2 SQIVND (reference sequence). The CDR3 runs 13 residues. The CDR3 here is CASTSGDKETQYF.

The V and J genes are TRBV4-1 and TRBJ1-6; TCRdb names TRBD1, which stays unverified in the absence of DNA. CDR1 and CDR2 (germline): MGHRA, YSYEKL. The CDR3 spans 14 residues. The CDR3 loop is CASSQEGAPSPLHF.

The genes are TRBV20-1 and TRBJ2-2; TCRdb indicates TRBD1, and absent DNA this call remains unverified. The CDR3 length is 14 residues. CDR1 DFQATT and CDR2 SNEGSKA come from the germline V gene (reference sequence). This CDR3 is CSARAGSHTGELFF.

The J gene is TRBJ2-7, the V gene TRBV7-6; the TCRdb D gene call, TRBD1, has no DNA to confirm it. The germline gives CDR1 SGHVS, CDR2 FNYEAQ. CDR3 length: 15 amino acids. The CDR3 here is CASSPGDGLLYEQYF.

V and J are TRBV5-4 and TRBJ2-1; TCRdb names TRBD1, which stays unverified in the absence of DNA. Germline-derived CDR1 and CDR2 are SGHNT and YYREEE (reference sequence). CDR3 length equals 14 residues. The CDR3 sequence: CASSFSRDRDEQFF.

This chain joins TRBV5-5 and TRBJ2-7; TCRdb picks TRBD1, but there is no DNA to check that call. There are 15 residues in the CDR3. In germline, CDR1 is SGHKS, CDR2 YYEKEE (reference sequence). The CDR3 is CASSSLQTGIYEQYF.

The chain is built from TRBV12-3 or TRBV12-4 and TRBJ2-4; the TCRdb D gene call, TRBD1, has no DNA to confirm it. This CDR3 has 15 residues. The CDR3 loop is CASSLWLPAKNIQYF.

The V and J genes are TRBV5-1 and TRBJ2-7. The CDR3 totals 13 residues. Germline V gene lookup returns CDR1 SGHRS and CDR2 YFSETQ. The CDR3 is CASSQPGSYEQYF.

J is TRBJ2-5 and V is TRBV21-1. TRBV21-1 is an annotated pseudogene. CDR3 length: 14 amino acids. CDR3 sequence: CASSMRPETETQYF.

J is TRBJ1-1 and V is TRBV7-8; as DNA is missing, the TRBD1 call by TCRdb cannot be tested. CDR3 length: 13 amino acids. CDR1 and CDR2 (germline): SGHVS, FQNEAQ. The CDR3 here is CASSLGTGSGAFF.

The chain has TRBV20-1 and TRBJ2-7; the D call from TCRdb, TRBD2, cannot be confirmed without DNA. CDR1 is DFQATT, CDR2 SNEGSKA, per germline (reference sequence). The CDR3 runs 14 residues. The chain's CDR3 is CSARDRRRLGEQYF.

The gene calls are TRBV29-1 and TRBJ2-1. In germline, CDR1 is SQVTM, CDR2 ANQGSEA. The length of the CDR3 is 11 residues. This chain's CDR3 is CSVVSYDEQFF.

The rearrangement uses TRBV9 and TRBJ2-5; absent DNA, TCRdb's TRBD2 call cannot be checked. This CDR3 has 16 amino acids. Germline V gene data show CDR1 as SGDLS and CDR2 as YYNGEE. This chain's CDR3 is CASSVGVTSGQETQYF.

The V and J genes are TRBV5-1 and TRBJ1-2. Germline CDR1 is SGHRS and CDR2 is YFSETQ. The CDR3 runs 13 residues. The CDR3 protein is CASSLGPTEGYTF.

The genes are TRBV5-1 and TRBJ2-5; checking the TCRdb D call of TRBD2 is not possible without DNA. CDR1 and CDR2 (germline): SGHRS, YFSETQ. CDR3 length equals 13 residues. CDR3 sequence reads: CASSTEGQETQYF.

This chain uses TRBV18 with TRBJ2-4. Per the germline V gene, CDR1 is KGHSH and CDR2 is LQKENI. This CDR3 has 14 residues. CDR3 region: CASSPPDNKNIQYF. Using reference TRBV18 and TRBJ2-4 for the parts outside the CDR3, the full variable domain is NAGVMQNPRHLVRRRGQEARLRCSPMKGHSHVYWYRQLPEEGLKFMVYLQKENIIDESGMPKERFSAEFPKEGPSILRIQQVVRGDSAAYFCASSPPDNKNIQYFGAGTRLSVL.

This sequence joins TRBV7-9 and TRBJ1-1. There are 14 residues in the CDR3. The V gene's germline CDR1 is SEHNR and CDR2 FQNEAQ (reference sequence). This chain's CDR3 is CASSLLPENTEAFF.

The chain links TRBV6-5 to TRBJ1-2; the TRBD1 assignment by TCRdb is unverifiable without DNA. The CDR3 sequence is 13 residues long. Germline V gene lookup returns CDR1 MNHEY and CDR2 SVGAGI. The CDR3 reads CASGGRPGGGYTF.

The chain carries TRBV18 and TRBJ2-1; without DNA, the TCRdb call of TRBD2 cannot be checked. Germline V lookup: CDR1 KGHSH, CDR2 LQKENI. The CDR3 extends over 14 amino acids. The CDR3 region is CASSRQRPENEQFF. Together with reference TRBV18 and TRBJ2-1, the CDR3 gives the full variable domain: NAGVMQNPRHLVRRRGQEARLRCSPMKGHSHVYWYRQLPEEGLKFMVYLQKENIIDESGMPKERFSAEFPKEGPSILRIQQVVRGDSAAYFCASSRQRPENEQFFGPGTRLTVL.

The chain has TRBV3-1 and TRBJ2-3; lacking DNA, the TRBD2 call made by TCRdb goes unchecked. Germline V gives CDR1 LGHDT, CDR2 YNNKEL (reference sequence). The CDR3 loop spans 16 amino acids. The CDR3 loop is CASSRYGRGAGDTQYF.

The chain links TRBV18 to TRBJ1-5; lacking DNA, the TRBD1 call made by TCRdb goes unchecked. CDR1 and CDR2 (germline): KGHSH, LQKENI. The CDR3 loop spans 16 amino acids. CDR3 in amino acids: CASSPSRAGGNQPQHF. Together with reference TRBV18 and TRBJ1-5, the CDR3 gives the full variable domain: NAGVMQNPRHLVRRRGQEARLRCSPMKGHSHVYWYRQLPEEGLKFMVYLQKENIIDESGMPKERFSAEFPKEGPSILRIQQVVRGDSAAYFCASSPSRAGGNQPQHFGDGTRLSIL.

The rearrangement uses TRBV7-9 and TRBJ2-1; there is no DNA to check the TCRdb D call of TRBD2. CDR3 length: 16 residues. CDR1 is SEHNR, CDR2 FQNEAQ, per germline (reference sequence). The CDR3 spells CASSTTSGGRGYEQFF.